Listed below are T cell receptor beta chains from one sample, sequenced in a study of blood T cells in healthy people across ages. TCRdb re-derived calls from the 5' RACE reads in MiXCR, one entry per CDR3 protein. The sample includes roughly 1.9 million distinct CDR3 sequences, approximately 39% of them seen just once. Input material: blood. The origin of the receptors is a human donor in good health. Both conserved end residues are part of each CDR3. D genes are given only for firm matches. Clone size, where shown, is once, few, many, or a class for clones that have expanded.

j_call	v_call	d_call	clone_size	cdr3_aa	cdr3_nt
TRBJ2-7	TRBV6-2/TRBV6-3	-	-	CASRRDLSSYEQYF	TGTGCCAGCAGACGAGACTTAAGCTCCTACGAGCAGTACTTC
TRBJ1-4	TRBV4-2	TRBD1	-	CASSPRQGAGEKLFF	TGTGCCAGCAGCCCGCGCCAGGGGGCTGGCGAAAAACTGTTTTTT
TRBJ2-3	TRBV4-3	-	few	CASSQTLGDTQYF	TGCGCCAGCAGCCAAACTCTCGGGGATACGCAGTATTTT
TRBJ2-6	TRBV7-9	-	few	CASSPRSFTNVLTF	TGTGCCAGCAGCCCTAGGTCGTTTACCAACGTCCTGACTTTC
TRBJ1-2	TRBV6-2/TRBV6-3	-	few	CASSPYGRSNYGYTF	TGTGCCAGCAGTCCCTACGGAAGATCTAACTATGGCTACACCTTC
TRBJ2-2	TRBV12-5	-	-	CASGFGGSSRGANTGERFF	TGTGCTAGTGGTTTTGGGGGAAGCAGCCGGGGCGCGAACACCGGGGAGCGGTTTTTT
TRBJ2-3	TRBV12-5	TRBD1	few	CASGWTGGSDTQYF	TGTGCTAGTGGCTGGACAGGGGGCTCAGATACGCAGTATTTT
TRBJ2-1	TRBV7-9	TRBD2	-	CASSFREDNEQFF	TGTGCCAGCAGCTTCCGGGAGGACAATGAGCAGTTCTTC
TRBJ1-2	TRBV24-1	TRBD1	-	CATSDPGTDLAYGYTF	TGTGCCACCAGTGACCCCGGGACAGATTTAGCTTATGGCTACACCTTC
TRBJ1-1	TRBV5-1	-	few	CASSFGQGGSGTEAFF	TGCGCCAGCAGCTTTGGGCAGGGAGGATCTGGCACTGAAGCTTTCTTT